This T cell receptor (beta chain) comes out of a study of T cells in localized non-small cell lung cancer. The CDR3 is 16 residues long. Germline CDR1 MDHEN, CDR2 SYDVKM. The junction had 8 bases not matched to a gene; V was cut back by 4 bases and J by 2 bases. The assay was immunoSEQ multiplex PCR, and TCRdb's table has in-frame clones only and misses some. Here the sample spans tens of thousands of clones, less than 95% being singletons. General study findings and limits: It was uninvolved adjacent lung that showed the highest T cell clonality, exceeding tumor.

On this clone: Its antigen is unidentified.

V usage is TRBV28 and J usage is TRBJ2-5; the match to TRBD1 covers 9 bases. The clonotype was recovered from a female donor older than 55 with stage II lung adenocarcinoma. The source material was peripheral blood mononuclear cells, sampled before any cancer treatment. The CDR3 loop reads CASSSLRDRAQETQYF. The DNA of the CDR3 is TGTGCCAGCAGTTCGCTCCGGGACAGGGCACAAGAGACCCAGTACTTC.